This is a list of T cell receptor beta chains from one sample in a study of graft-versus-host responses after intestinal transplantation. Antigen specificity for these receptors is unknown. Measured with immunoSEQ multiplex PCR; TCRdb has only the in-frame clones, and not every one. The table includes around 97,000 clones, 93% detected once. This specimen was unstimulated CD8+ T cells sorted from spleen or lymph node cells, taken before intestinal transplant. The receptors here all came from a human donor who received an intestinal transplant. Both conserved end residues are part of each CDR3. The D gene is left open where the match is weak. Rows give clone size only sometimes, using once, few, many, or a class for an expanded clone.

d_call: .
v_call: TRBV6-1
j_call: TRBJ2-6
clone_size: .
cdr3_nt: TGTGCCAGCAGTCCCCGCAGCTCTGGGGCCAACGTCCTGACTTTC
cdr3_aa: CASSPRSSGANVLTF

d_call: .
v_call: TRBV7-6
j_call: TRBJ2-5
clone_size: .
cdr3_nt: TGTGCCAGCACCCTAACCGTCGCAGGGAGTCAAGAGACCCAGTACTTC
cdr3_aa: CASTLTVAGSQETQYF

d_call: .
v_call: TRBV19
j_call: TRBJ2-7
clone_size: .
cdr3_nt: TGTGCCAGTAGTATTGGCGAGACCGAGTGGTACGAGCAGTACTTC
cdr3_aa: CASSIGETEWYEQYF

d_call: .
v_call: TRBV2
j_call: TRBJ2-1
clone_size: once
cdr3_nt: TGTGCCAGCAGTGAAAGGACACCCTCCTACAATGAGCAGTTCTTC
cdr3_aa: CASSERTPSYNEQFF

d_call: TRBD2
v_call: TRBV19
j_call: TRBJ2-1
clone_size: .
cdr3_nt: TGTGCCAGTAGTATAACGGCCGGGGGGTACAATGAGCAGTTCTTC
cdr3_aa: CASSITAGGYNEQFF

d_call: .
v_call: TRBV30
j_call: TRBJ1-2
clone_size: few
cdr3_nt: TGTGCCTGGAGTGCGGGGAGCGGGGGGGGCTACACCTTC
cdr3_aa: CAWSAGSGGGYTF

d_call: .
v_call: TRBV6-1
j_call: TRBJ2-7
clone_size: .
cdr3_nt: TGTGCCAGCAGTGATCAAGGCTACGAGCAGTACTTC
cdr3_aa: CASSDQGYEQYF

d_call: .
v_call: TRBV29-1
j_call: TRBJ2-1
clone_size: .
cdr3_nt: TGCAGCGTTGTCAGGGGATACAATGAGCAGTTCTTC
cdr3_aa: CSVVRGYNEQFF

d_call: TRBD2
v_call: TRBV5-1
j_call: TRBJ2-5
clone_size: .
cdr3_nt: TGCGCCAGCAGCCCCACTGGACTAGCGGGTGATAGGCCGCGAGAGACCCAGTACTTC
cdr3_aa: CASSPTGLAGDRPRETQYF

d_call: TRBD1
v_call: TRBV9
j_call: TRBJ1-1
clone_size: .
cdr3_nt: TGTGCCAGCAGCCCGGGACAGGGATGGGTGGACACTGAAGCTTTCTTT
cdr3_aa: CASSPGQGWVDTEAFF

d_call: .
v_call: TRBV15
j_call: TRBJ2-7
clone_size: .
cdr3_nt: TGTGCCACCAGCACCCCCGGGGAGGTTTTCGTCGAGCAGTACTTC
cdr3_aa: CATSTPGEVFVEQYF

d_call: TRBD1
v_call: TRBV7-8
j_call: TRBJ2-5
clone_size: once
cdr3_nt: TGTGCCAGCAGCTTAATACAGGGGCAAGAGACCCAGTACTTC
cdr3_aa: CASSLIQGQETQYF

d_call: .
v_call: TRBV21-1
j_call: TRBJ1-1
clone_size: .
cdr3_nt: TGTGCCAGCAGCCCCCGACAGGGGTACACTGAAGCTTTCTTT
cdr3_aa: CASSPRQGYTEAFF

d_call: TRBD2
v_call: TRBV29-1
j_call: TRBJ2-1
clone_size: .
cdr3_nt: TGCAGCGTTGAAGGCGAGAAGCGGGGGGACTACAATGAGCAGTTCTTC
cdr3_aa: CSVEGEKRGDYNEQFF

d_call: TRBD1
v_call: TRBV9
j_call: TRBJ2-1
clone_size: .
cdr3_nt: TGTGCCAGCAGCGCCGGGACAGGGGGCTCAAGCTCCTACAATGAGCAGTTCTTC
cdr3_aa: CASSAGTGGSSSYNEQFF

d_call: .
v_call: TRBV4-1
j_call: TRBJ1-1
clone_size: .
cdr3_nt: TGCGCCAGCAGCCAAGAGTTGAACACTGAAGCTTTCTTT
cdr3_aa: CASSQELNTEAFF

d_call: .
v_call: TRBV6-1
j_call: TRBJ1-1
clone_size: .
cdr3_nt: TGTGCCAGCAGTGGGATGCGGCCTGAAGCTTTCTTT
cdr3_aa: CASSGMRPEAFF

d_call: TRBD2
v_call: TRBV9
j_call: TRBJ2-7
clone_size: .
cdr3_nt: TGTGCCAGCAGCGTAGACCCTTTCGGGGGGACCTACGAGCAGTACTTC
cdr3_aa: CASSVDPFGGTYEQYF

d_call: .
v_call: TRBV7-2
j_call: TRBJ2-5
clone_size: .
cdr3_nt: TGTGCCAGCAGCTCCTTAGCGGTGCTTTGGGAGACCCAGTACTTC
cdr3_aa: CASSSLAVLWETQYF

d_call: TRBD2
v_call: TRBV9
j_call: TRBJ2-2
clone_size: .
cdr3_nt: TGTGCCAGCAGCGTAGGGGCTAGCGGGGGAGGAGGCACCGGGGAGCTGTTTTTT
cdr3_aa: CASSVGASGGGGTGELFF

d_call: .
v_call: TRBV9
j_call: TRBJ2-1
clone_size: .
cdr3_nt: TGTGCCAGCAGTGGAGACAGGTACAATAATGAGCAGTTCTTC
cdr3_aa: CASSGDRYNNEQFF

d_call: TRBD2
v_call: TRBV4-1
j_call: TRBJ2-3
clone_size: .
cdr3_nt: TGCGCCAGCAGCCCCTATGGGACTAGCGGAATCACAGATACGCAGTATTTT
cdr3_aa: CASSPYGTSGITDTQYF

d_call: .
v_call: TRBV6-6
j_call: TRBJ1-5
clone_size: .
cdr3_nt: TGTGCCAGCAGTTTCAAGAGTAATCAGCCCCAGCATTTT
cdr3_aa: CASSFKSNQPQHF

d_call: TRBD1
v_call: TRBV7-9
j_call: TRBJ2-7
clone_size: few
cdr3_nt: TGTGCCAGCAGCCCGACCGGGACAGGGTGGGGCGAGCAGTACTTC
cdr3_aa: CASSPTGTGWGEQYF

d_call: TRBD1
v_call: TRBV13
j_call: TRBJ1-2
clone_size: .
cdr3_nt: TGTGCCAGCAGCTTGGAAGGACAGGCCGCGGGCTACACCTTC
cdr3_aa: CASSLEGQAAGYTF

d_call: .
v_call: TRBV6-5
j_call: TRBJ2-5
clone_size: .
cdr3_nt: TGTGCCAGCAGTTACTCAAGGCGGCAAGAGACCCAGTACTTC
cdr3_aa: CASSYSRRQETQYF

d_call: .
v_call: TRBV19
j_call: TRBJ2-3
clone_size: .
cdr3_nt: TGTGCCAGTAGTAACCGGGATACCACAGATACGCAGTATTTT
cdr3_aa: CASSNRDTTDTQYF

d_call: TRBD1
v_call: TRBV13
j_call: TRBJ2-1
clone_size: .
cdr3_nt: TGTGCCAGCAGCTTAGGTAGGGGGCGATTGCAGTTCTTC
cdr3_aa: CASSLGRGRLQFF

d_call: TRBD1
v_call: TRBV5-1
j_call: TRBJ2-2
clone_size: .
cdr3_nt: TGCGCCAGCACACCTACAACAGGGGGCGTTGACACCGGGGAGCTGTTTTTT
cdr3_aa: CASTPTTGGVDTGELFF

d_call: .
v_call: TRBV10-3
j_call: TRBJ1-2
clone_size: .
cdr3_nt: TGTGCCATCAGTGAGTTCGCAGGTCCGATGTACTATGGCTACACCTTC
cdr3_aa: CAISEFAGPMYYGYTF

d_call: .
v_call: TRBV27
j_call: TRBJ1-2
clone_size: .
cdr3_nt: TGTGCCAGCAGTCCCGGACCGGCTAACTATGGCTACACCTTC
cdr3_aa: CASSPGPANYGYTF

d_call: .
v_call: TRBV6-8
j_call: TRBJ2-5
clone_size: .
cdr3_nt: TGTGCCAGCAGTTGCCTTGGTGGGGAAGAGACCCAGTACTTC
cdr3_aa: CASSCLGGEETQYF

d_call: TRBD2
v_call: TRBV2
j_call: TRBJ2-5
clone_size: .
cdr3_nt: TGTGCCAGCTCGGGTCGGGGGACTAAAGTTCAAGAGACCCAGTACTTC
cdr3_aa: CASSGRGTKVQETQYF

d_call: TRBD1
v_call: TRBV4-1
j_call: TRBJ1-5
clone_size: .
cdr3_nt: TGCGCCAGCAGCCAAGAGACTTCCGGACAGGGACAGCCCCAGCATTTT
cdr3_aa: CASSQETSGQGQPQHF

d_call: TRBD2
v_call: TRBV5-1
j_call: TRBJ2-1
clone_size: .
cdr3_nt: TGCGCCAGCAGCCCAGCGGGGGGGCCATCCCCAAGCTCCTACAATGAGCAGTTCTTC
cdr3_aa: CASSPAGGPSPSSYNEQFF

d_call: .
v_call: TRBV21-1
j_call: TRBJ1-2
clone_size: .
cdr3_nt: TGTGCCAGCAGCAAGAATACAGGGGAGGTGGCTAACTATGGCTACACCTTC
cdr3_aa: CASSKNTGEVANYGYTF

d_call: .
v_call: TRBV5-4
j_call: TRBJ1-1
clone_size: .
cdr3_nt: TGTGCCAGCAGCCCAGCGGGGGCTGAAGCTTTCTTT
cdr3_aa: CASSPAGAEAFF